This T cell receptor beta chain stems from a study of beta chain features in type 1 diabetes. About the research overall: Sorted cells examined across all samples numbered roughly 100 million.

This clone occurred a few times. No antigen is known for it. Study conclusions and caveats: Shorter templates might be favored by PCR, and equally so in patients and in controls. Within each of all four CD4+ subsets, Type 1 diabetes patients had TCRB CDR3s that were moderately but significantly shorter.

Sequenced material consisted of expressed TCRB transcripts (all of the isolated RNA was reverse transcribed). Using immunoSEQ multiplex PCR, the repertoire was profiled, and TCRdb retains in-frame clones only, with some absent. The table records about 330,000 clones, 8% to 13% of them present only once. Trimming took 1 base from V and 4 from J; bases not matched to a gene: 4. CDR1 is MDHEN, CDR2 SYDVKM, per germline. The length of the CDR3 is 16 residues. The clonotype originates from a woman in her twenties or thirties in good health. The chain links TRBV28 to TRBJ2-1, with 10 bases matching TRBD2. The specimen sequenced was naive CD4+ T cells from blood. CDR3 DNA sequence: TGTGCCAGCAGTTTATTATCTAGCGGGAGTTACAATGAGCAGTTCTTC. Translating it yields CASSLLSSGSYNEQFF.